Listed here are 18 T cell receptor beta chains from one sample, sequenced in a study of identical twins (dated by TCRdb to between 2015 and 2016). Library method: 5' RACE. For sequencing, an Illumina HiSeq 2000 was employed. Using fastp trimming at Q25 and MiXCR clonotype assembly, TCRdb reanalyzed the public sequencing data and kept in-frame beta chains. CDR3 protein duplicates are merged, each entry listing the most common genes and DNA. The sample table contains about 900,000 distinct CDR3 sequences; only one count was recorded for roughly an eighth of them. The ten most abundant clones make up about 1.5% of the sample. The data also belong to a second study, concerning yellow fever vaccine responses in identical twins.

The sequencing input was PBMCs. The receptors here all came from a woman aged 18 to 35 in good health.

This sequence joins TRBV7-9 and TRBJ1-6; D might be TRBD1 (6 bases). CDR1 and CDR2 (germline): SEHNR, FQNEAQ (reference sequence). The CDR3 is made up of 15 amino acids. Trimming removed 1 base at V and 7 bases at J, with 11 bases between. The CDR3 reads CASSLGRQANSPLHF. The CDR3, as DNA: TGTGCCAGCAGCTTAGGCCGACAGGCCAATTCACCCCTCCACTTT. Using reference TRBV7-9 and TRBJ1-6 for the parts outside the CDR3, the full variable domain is DTGVSQNPRHKITKRGQNVTFRCDPISEHNRLYWYRQTLGQGPEFLTYFQNEAQLEKSRLLSDRFSAERPKGSFSTLEIQRTEQGDSAMYLCASSLGRQANSPLHFGNGTRLTVT.

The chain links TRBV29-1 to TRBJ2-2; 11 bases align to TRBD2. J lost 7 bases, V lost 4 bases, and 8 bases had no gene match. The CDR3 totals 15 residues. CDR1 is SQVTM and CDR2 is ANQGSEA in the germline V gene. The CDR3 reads CSVGHTSGRSGELFF. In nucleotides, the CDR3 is TGCAGCGTTGGGCATACTAGCGGGAGAAGCGGGGAGCTGTTTTTT.

CDR3 in amino acids: CSARDMGGSANEKLFF. CDR3 sequence (DNA): TGCAGTGCTAGAGATATGGGGGGATCGGCTAATGAAAAACTGTTTTTT. The chain joins TRBV20-1 to TRBJ1-4; D is possibly TRBD1 (5 bases). V was pared by 0 bases and J by 3 bases, with 14 bases between. The germline CDR1 and CDR2 sequences are DFQATT and SNEGSKA (reference sequence). This CDR3 is built from 16 residues.

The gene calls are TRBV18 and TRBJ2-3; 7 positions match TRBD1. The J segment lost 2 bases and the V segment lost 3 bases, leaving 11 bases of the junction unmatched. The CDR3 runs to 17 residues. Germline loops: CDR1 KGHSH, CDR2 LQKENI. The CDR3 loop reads CASSPEGQQASTDTQYF. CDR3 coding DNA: TGTGCCAGCTCACCCGAGGGACAGCAAGCTTCCACAGATACGCAGTATTTT.

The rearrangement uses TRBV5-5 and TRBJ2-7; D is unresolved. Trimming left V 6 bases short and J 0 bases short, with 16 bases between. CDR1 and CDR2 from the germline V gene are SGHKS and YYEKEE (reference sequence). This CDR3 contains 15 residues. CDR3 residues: CASTLEAGRSYEQYF. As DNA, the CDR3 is TGTGCCAGCACCCTAGAGGCCGGTCGCTCCTACGAGCAGTACTTC.

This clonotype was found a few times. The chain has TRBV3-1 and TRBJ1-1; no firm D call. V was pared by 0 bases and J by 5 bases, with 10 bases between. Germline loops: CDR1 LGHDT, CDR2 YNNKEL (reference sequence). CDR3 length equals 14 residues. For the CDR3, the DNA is TGTGCCAGCAGCCAAGATGGCCCGACAACTGAAGCTTTCTTT. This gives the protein CASSQDGPTTEAFF.

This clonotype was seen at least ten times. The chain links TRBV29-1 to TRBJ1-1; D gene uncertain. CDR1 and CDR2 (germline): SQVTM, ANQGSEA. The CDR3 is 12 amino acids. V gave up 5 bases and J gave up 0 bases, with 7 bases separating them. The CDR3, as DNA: TGCAGCGTTCTTCAGATGAACACTGAAGCTTTCTTT. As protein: CSVLQMNTEAFF.

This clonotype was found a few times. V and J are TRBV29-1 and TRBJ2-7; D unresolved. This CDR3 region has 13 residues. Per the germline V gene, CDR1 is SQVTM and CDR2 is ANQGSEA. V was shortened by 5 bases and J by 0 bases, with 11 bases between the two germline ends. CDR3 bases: TGCAGCGTTAGAGGCGGAAGCTCCTACGAGCAGTACTTC. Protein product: CSVRGGSSYEQYF.

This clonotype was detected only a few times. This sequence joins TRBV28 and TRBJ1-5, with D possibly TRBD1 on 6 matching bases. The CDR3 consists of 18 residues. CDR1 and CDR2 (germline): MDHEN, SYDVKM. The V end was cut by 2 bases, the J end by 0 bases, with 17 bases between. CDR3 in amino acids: CASSLGKQGPDSNQPQHF. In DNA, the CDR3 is TGTGCCAGCAGTTTAGGAAAACAGGGACCTGATAGCAATCAGCCCCAGCATTTT. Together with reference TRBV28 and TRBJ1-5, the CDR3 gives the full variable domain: DVKVTQSSRYLVKRTGEKVFLECVQDMDHENMFWYRQDPGLGLRLIYFSYDVKMKEKGDIPEGYSVSREKKERFSLILESASTNQTSMYLCASSLGKQGPDSNQPQHFGDGTRLSIL.

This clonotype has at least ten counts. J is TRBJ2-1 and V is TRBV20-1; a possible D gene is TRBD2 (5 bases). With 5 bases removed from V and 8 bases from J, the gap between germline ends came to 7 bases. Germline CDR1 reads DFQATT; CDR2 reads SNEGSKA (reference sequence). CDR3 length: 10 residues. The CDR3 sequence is CSAEGHEQFF. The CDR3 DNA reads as TGCAGTGCTGAGGGTCATGAGCAGTTCTTC.

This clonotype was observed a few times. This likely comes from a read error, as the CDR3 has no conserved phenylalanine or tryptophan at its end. CDR3 nucleotides: TGCAGTGCTAGAGGGCGAGGAAACACTGAAGCTTTCCTT. It translates to CSARGRGNTEAFL. The chain joins TRBV20-1 to TRBJ1-1; D remains unclear. V lost 1 base and J 2 bases, leaving 8 bases between the germline ends. Germline V gives CDR1 DFQATT, CDR2 SNEGSKA (reference sequence). CDR3 length: 13 amino acids.

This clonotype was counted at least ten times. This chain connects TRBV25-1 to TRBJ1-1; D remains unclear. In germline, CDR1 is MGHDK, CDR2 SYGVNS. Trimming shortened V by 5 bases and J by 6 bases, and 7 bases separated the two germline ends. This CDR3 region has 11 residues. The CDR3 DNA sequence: TGTGCCAGCAGTAGACACGCTGAAGCTTTCTTT. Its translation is CASSRHAEAFF.

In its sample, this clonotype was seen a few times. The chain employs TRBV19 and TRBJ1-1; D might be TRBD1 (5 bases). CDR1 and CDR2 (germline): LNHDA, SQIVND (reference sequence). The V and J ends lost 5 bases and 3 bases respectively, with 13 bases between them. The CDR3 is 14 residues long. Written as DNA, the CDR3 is TGTGCCAGTAGTTCCCGGGACGCGGACACTGAAGCTTTCTTT. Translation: CASSSRDADTEAFF.

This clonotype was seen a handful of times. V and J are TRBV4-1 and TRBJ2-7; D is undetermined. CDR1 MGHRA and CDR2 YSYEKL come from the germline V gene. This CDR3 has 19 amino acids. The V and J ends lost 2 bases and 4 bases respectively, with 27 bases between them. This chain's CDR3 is CASSQTVAIRAQALYEQYF. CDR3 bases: TGCGCCAGCAGCCAAACTGTGGCAATACGAGCCCAAGCCCTGTACGAGCAGTACTTC.

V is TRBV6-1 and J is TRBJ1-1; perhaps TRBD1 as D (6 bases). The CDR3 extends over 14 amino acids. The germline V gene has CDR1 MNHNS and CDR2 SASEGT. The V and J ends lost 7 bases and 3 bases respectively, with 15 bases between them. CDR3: CASNPMGADTEAFF. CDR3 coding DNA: TGTGCCAGCAACCCGATGGGGGCGGACACTGAAGCTTTCTTT.

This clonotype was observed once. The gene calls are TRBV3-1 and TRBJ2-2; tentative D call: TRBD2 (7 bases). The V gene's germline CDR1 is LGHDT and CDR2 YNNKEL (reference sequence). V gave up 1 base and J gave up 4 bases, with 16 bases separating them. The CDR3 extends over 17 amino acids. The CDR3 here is CASSQGTTGRGTGELFF. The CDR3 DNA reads TGTGCCAGCAGCCAAGGAACTACAGGGAGGGGCACCGGGGAGCTGTTTTTT.

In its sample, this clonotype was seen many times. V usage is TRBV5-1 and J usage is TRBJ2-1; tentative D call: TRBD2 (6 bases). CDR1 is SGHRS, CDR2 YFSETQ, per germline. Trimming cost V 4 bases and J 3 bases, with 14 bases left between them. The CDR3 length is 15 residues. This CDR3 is CASSPGTPNYNEQFF. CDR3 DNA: TGCGCCAGCAGCCCAGGGACTCCCAACTACAATGAGCAGTTCTTC.

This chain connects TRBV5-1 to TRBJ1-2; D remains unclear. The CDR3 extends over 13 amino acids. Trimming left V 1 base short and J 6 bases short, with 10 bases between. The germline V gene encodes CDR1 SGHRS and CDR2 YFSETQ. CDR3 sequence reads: CASSLLKGDGYTF. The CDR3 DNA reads TGCGCCAGCAGCTTGTTGAAGGGAGATGGCTACACCTTC. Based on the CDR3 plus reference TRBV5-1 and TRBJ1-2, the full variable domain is KAGVTQTPRYLIKTRGQQVTLSCSPISGHRSVSWYQQTPGQGLQFLFEYFSETQRNKGNFPGRFSGRQFSNSRSEMNVSTLELGDSALYLCASSLLKGDGYTFGSGTRLTVV.